This TCR beta chain comes out of a study of beta chain features in type 1 diabetes. In the study overall: Patient and healthy donor groups were alike in age, gender and cell yields.

Reverse transcribing all isolated RNA meant expressed TCRB transcripts were sequenced. The table came from immunoSEQ multiplex PCR; TCRdb's copy has only in-frame clones and leaves some out. The sample has under 500,000 clones, roughly 30% seen once. The CDR3 consists of 11 residues. V lost 5 bases and J lost 1, with 4 bases in between. Per the germline V gene, CDR1 is DFQATT and CDR2 is SNEGSKA (reference sequence). This clone was counted only a few times. Sorting with CD45RO/CCR7/CD25/CD127/CD95/CD27 yielded naive, central memory, regulatory and stem-like memory CD4+ cells. This sequence was found in a man aged 18 to 29 in good health. The V gene is TRBV20-1, the J gene TRBJ2-3, with D unresolved. The sample was naive CD4+ T cells from blood. CDR3 region: CSAGGTDTQYF. The CDR3 DNA sequence: TGCAGTGCTGGGGGCACAGATACGCAGTATTTT.